This T cell receptor beta chain originates from a study of T-cell reconstitution after alpha-beta-depleted transplantation in children. V shed 7 bases and J 5 bases; nucleotides not matched to a gene: 2. CDR1 and CDR2 from the germline V gene are LGHDT and YNNKEL (reference sequence). The CDR3 length is 13 residues. Study findings and constraints: TCRbeta diversity was high at day 60 in some patients (a result of surviving recipient T cells and thymic progenitors). Reportedly, only several hundred clones from non-depleted graft cells drove alpha-beta T-cell counts at about two months.

This clonotype was seen more than once but under ten times. The antigen remains undetermined. Preparation of the TCRbeta library involved a method that used unique molecular identifiers. TCRdb called the PCR reads again in MiXCR, with one record for every CDR3 protein. This table holds 350,000 to 500,000 distinct CDR3 sequences, around 46% found once. The sample in question was PBMCs, obtained before TCRalphabeta/CD19-depleted stem cell transplant. The J gene is TRBJ2-1, the V gene TRBV3-1; 10 bases align to TRBD2. The origin of this receptor is a girl under 10 years old with aplastic anemia, due to receive a stem cell transplant. The CDR3 DNA reads TGTGCCAGCAACCTAGCGGGAGACAATGAGCAGTTCTTC. Translating it yields CASNLAGDNEQFF.